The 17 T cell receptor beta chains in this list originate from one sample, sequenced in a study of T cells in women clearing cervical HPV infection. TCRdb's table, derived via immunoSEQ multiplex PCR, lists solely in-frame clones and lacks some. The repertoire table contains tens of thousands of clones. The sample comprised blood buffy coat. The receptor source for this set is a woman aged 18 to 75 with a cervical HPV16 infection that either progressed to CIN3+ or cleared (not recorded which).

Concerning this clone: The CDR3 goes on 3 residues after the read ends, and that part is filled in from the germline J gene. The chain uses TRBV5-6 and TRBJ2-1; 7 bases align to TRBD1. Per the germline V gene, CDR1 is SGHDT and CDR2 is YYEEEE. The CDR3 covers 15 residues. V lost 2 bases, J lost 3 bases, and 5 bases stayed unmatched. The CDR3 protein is CASSFFDRDYNEQFF. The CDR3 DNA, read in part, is TGTGCCAGCAGCTTCTTCGACAGGGACTACAATGAG.

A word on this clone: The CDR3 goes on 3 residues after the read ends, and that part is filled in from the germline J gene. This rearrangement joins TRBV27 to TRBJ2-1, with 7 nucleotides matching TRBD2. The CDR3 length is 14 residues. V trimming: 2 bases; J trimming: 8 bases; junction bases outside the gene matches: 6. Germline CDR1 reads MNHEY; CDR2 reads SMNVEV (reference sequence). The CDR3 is CASSLGGGGDEQFF. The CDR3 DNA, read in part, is TGTGCCAGCAGTTTAGGCGGGGGAGGCGATGAG.

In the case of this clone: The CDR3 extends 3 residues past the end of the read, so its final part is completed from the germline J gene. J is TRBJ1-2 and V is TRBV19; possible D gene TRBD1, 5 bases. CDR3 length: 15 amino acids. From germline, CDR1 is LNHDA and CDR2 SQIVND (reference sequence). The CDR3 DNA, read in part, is TGTGCCAGTAGTATCAGACAGCGGGAGGACAATGAC. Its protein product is CASSIRQREDND. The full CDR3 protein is CASSIRQREDNDYTF.

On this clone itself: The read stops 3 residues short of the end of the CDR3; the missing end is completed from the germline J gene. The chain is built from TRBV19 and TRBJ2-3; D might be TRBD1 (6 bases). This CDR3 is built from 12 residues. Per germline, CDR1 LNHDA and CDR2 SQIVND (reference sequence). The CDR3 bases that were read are TGTGCCAGTAGTGAACAGGGTCAGCCG. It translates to CASSEQGQP. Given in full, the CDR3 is CASSEQGQPQYF.

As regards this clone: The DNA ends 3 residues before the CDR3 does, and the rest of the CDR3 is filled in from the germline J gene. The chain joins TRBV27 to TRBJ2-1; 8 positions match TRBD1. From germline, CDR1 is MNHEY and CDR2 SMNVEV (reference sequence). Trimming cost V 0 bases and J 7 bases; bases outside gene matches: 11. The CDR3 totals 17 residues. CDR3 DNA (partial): TGTGCCAGCAGTTTATCGGGGCAGGGGGCGCTTTTAAATGAG. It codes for CASSLSGQGALLNE. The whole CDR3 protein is CASSLSGQGALLNEQFF.

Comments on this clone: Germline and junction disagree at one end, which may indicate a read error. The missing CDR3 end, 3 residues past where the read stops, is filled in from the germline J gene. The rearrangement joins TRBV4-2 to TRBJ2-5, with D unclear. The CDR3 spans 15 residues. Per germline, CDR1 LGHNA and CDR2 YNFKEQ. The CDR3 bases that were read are TGCGCCAGCAGCCCCCGTGGTAGTCCGATAGAGACC. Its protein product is CASSPRGSPIET. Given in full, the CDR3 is CASSPRGSPIETQYF.

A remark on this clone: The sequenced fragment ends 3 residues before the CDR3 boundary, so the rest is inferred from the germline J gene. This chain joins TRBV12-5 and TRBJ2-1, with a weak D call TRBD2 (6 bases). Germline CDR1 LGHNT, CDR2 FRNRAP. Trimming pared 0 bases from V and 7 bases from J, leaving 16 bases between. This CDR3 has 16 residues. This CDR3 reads CASGLVVTSKGNEQFF. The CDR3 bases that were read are TGTGCTAGTGGTTTGGTAGTAACTAGCAAGGGGAATGAG.

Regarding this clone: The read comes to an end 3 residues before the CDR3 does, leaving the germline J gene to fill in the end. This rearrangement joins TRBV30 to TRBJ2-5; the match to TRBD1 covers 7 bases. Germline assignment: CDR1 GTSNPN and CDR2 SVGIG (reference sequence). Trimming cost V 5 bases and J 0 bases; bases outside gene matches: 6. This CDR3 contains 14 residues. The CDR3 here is CAWVGDRNQETQYF. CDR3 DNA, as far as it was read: TGTGCCTGGGTAGGGGACAGAAACCAAGAGACC.

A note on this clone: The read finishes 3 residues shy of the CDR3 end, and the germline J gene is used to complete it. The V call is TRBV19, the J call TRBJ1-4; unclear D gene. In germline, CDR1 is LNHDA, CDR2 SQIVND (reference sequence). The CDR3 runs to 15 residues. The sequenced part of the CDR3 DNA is TGTGCCAGTAGCGCGGAAAACGCCTATAATTCACCA. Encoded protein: CASSAENAYNSP. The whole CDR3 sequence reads CASSAENAYNSPLFF.

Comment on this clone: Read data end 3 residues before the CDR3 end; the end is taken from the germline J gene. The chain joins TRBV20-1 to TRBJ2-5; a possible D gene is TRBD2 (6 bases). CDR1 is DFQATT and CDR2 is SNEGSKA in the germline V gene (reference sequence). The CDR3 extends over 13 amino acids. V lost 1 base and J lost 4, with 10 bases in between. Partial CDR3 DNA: TGCAGTGCTAGAGTACTAGCCGGAGAGACC. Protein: CSARVLAGET. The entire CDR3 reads CSARVLAGETQYF.

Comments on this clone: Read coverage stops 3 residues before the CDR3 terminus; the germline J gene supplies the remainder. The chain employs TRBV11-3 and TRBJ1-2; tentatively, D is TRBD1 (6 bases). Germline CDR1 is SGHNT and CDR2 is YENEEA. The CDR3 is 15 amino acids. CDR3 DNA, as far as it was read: TGTGCCAGCAGCCCAGGGACTAGCGGGGGGCTGGCC. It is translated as CASSPGTSGGLA. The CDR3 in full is CASSPGTSGGLAYTF.

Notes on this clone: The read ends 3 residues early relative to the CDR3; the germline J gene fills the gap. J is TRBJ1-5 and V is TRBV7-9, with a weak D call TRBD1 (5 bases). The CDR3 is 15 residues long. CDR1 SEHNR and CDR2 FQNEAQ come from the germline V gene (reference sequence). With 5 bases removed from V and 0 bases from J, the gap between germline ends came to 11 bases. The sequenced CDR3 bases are TGTGCCAGCAGCCCGGACACTTATAGCAATCAGCCC. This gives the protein CASSPDTYSNQP. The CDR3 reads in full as CASSPDTYSNQPQHF. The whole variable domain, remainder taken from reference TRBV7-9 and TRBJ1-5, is DTGVSQNPRHKITKRGQNVTFRCDPISEHNRLYWYRQTLGQGPEFLTYFQNEAQLEKSRLLSDRFSAERPKGSFSTLEIQRTEQGDSAMYLCASSPDTYSNQPQHFGDGTRLSIL.

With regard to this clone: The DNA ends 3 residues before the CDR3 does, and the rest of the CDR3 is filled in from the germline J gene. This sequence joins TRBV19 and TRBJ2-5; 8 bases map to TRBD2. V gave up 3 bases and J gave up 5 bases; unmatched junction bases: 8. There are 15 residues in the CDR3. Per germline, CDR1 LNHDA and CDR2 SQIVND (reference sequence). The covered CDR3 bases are TGTGCCAGTAGTATGGTGGTAAGCGGGAGCGAGACC. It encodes CASSMVVSGSET. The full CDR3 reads CASSMVVSGSETQYF.

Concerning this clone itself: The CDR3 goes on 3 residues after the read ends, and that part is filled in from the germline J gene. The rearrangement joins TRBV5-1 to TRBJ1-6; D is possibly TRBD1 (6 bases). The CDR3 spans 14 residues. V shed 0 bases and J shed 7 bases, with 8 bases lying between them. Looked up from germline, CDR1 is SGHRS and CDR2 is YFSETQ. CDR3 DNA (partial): TGCGCCAGCAGCTTGGGGCAGGGGAATTCACCC. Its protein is CASSLGQGNSP. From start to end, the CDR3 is CASSLGQGNSPLHF.

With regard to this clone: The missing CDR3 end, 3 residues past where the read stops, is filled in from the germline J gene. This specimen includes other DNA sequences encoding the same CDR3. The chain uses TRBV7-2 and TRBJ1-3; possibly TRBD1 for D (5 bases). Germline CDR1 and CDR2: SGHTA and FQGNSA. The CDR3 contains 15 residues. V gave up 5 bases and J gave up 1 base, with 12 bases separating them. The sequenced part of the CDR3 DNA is TGTGCCAGCAGCCTGGGGGGGGGTTCTGGAAACACC. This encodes CASSLGGGSGNT. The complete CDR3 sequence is CASSLGGGSGNTIYF.

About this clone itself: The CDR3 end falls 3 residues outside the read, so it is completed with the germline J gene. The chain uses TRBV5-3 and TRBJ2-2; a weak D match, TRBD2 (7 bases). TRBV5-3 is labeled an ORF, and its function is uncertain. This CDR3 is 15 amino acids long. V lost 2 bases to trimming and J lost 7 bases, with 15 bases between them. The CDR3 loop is CARSFEGGPHGELFF. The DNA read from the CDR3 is TGTGCCAGAAGCTTTGAGGGGGGGCCTCACGGGGAG.

The CDR3 is CSARGETDASRYGQYF. The CDR3 DNA, read in part, is TGCAGTGCTAGAGGTGAGACAGACGCCTCCCGCTATGGT. The chain recombines TRBV20-1 with TRBJ2-4; D perhaps matches TRBD1 (5 bases). Read sequence stops 3 residues before the CDR3 end, and the germline J gene provides the missing end. Germline V gives CDR1 DFQATT, CDR2 SNEGSKA (reference sequence). There are 16 residues in the CDR3.